The subject of this entry is one T cell receptor (beta chain). Its antigen is currently not known. Base qualities were left out, and no much larger clone turns up one base away. The data are from a study of blood T cell repertoires in COVID-19 (dated by TCRdb to the early 2020s). A note on the overall study: The collaborator samples originated in the United States, Italy and Spain and spanned the acute and convalescent phases of COVID-19. The repertoires were released in a freely available public database meant as a resource for research on the immune response to SARS-CoV-2. Where available, HLA class I and class II types were taken from metadata supplied by the sample provider and were not determined by assay-based typing. The prospective study material was composed of cDNA or gDNA derived from T cells, B-cell-depleted T cells, or PBMCs. A de-identified subject ID, COVID-19 status, age in years and sex were almost always included in the sample metadata. Deeply sampled blood TCRbeta repertoires from subjects exposed to, actively infected with, or recovered from COVID-19 were included in the dataset. The samples were drawn from two sources: the first 160 participants of the ongoing ImmuneRACE study, and fewer than 1,500 subjects contributed by 6 global collaborators.

V was cut back by 1 base and J by 0 bases, leaving a gap of 6 bases between them. The cysteine opens and the phenylalanine closes a CDR3 of 14 amino acids. Just CDR3 DNA is preserved here, 42 bases in frame from base 1. CDR1 LNHNV and CDR2 YYDKDF are derived from the germline V gene (reference sequence). TCRbeta CDR3 regions were amplified from genomic DNA using the immunoSEQ Assay, a bias-controlled multiplex PCR. In the source study's methods: The number of nucleated cells in each sample was estimated from the amplification of reference gene primers within the assay. Sequence reads were collapsed and filtered to measure the absolute abundance of every unique TCRbeta CDR3 rearrangement. For each sample, productive Simpson clonality was calculated as the square root of Simpson's diversity index across productive rearrangements. This is the immuneACCESS table as TCRdb keeps it, with only in-frame sequences that have V and J called. A part of the clones is gone; compared with another copy, unresolved V genes explain less than half, and the rest is unexplained. V and J calls and clone size are copied from that table; D and trimming were computed from the DNA. The sample includes more than 250,000 clones, with around 88% observed a single time. Over 1% of the sample is taken by the ten largest.

Overall results and qualifications from the work: How much clinical and demographic metadata was included differed by source and by participant, and the metadata was provided uncurated.

Enrolling through a virtual design, the prospective study's participants ranged in age from roughly 18 to 89 years and lived across 24 United States geographic areas. In the prospective study, cohorts were assigned on the basis of participant-reported clinical history obtained from a screening survey and a study questionnaire. Mobile phlebotomists in the prospective study collected whole blood, serum and a nasopharyngeal or oropharyngeal swab from every participant. Prospective study participants could optionally give additional blood draws and questionnaires over an approximately two-month period. Blood samples from the prospective study were shipped frozen or at room temperature prior to DNA extraction.

The rearranged segments are TRBV15 and TRBJ2-5; there is no confident call for the D gene. The sample was PBMCs or T cells enriched from blood (not recorded which). The TCR originated in a woman aged 40 to 50 with acute COVID-19. The DNA sequence follows: TGTGCCACCAGCAGAGCCAGTGACCAAGAGACCCAGTACTTC. Its product reads: CATSRASDQETQYF.